This TCR beta chain was retrieved from a study of CD8+CD57+ T cells in acquired aplastic anemia. Study context: Yields of DNA that came from sorted CD4+ and CD8+ cells averaged 3.2 ug.

Genomic DNA was employed as the template in profiling TCR beta VDJ and CDR3. TCRdb re-derived calls from the reads in MiXCR, one entry per CDR3 protein. The sample contains roughly 150,000 distinct CDR3 sequences, 35% to 55% of which appear only once. Worth noting for this clonotype: Its antigen is still unknown.

V lost 4 bases to trimming and J lost 14 bases, with 17 bases between them. Germline V CDR1 and CDR2: SGHNT, YYREEE (reference sequence). CDR3 length: 12 amino acids. Study-level results: Patients and controls were found to share some 30 CD8+ CDR3 sequences.

The sequence was obtained from a human donor in good health. Material: sorted CD4+, CD8+, or CD8+CD57+ T cells (not recorded which) from PBMCs. V usage is TRBV5-4 and J usage is TRBJ2-3; possibly TRBD1 for D (6 bases). CDR3 region: CASSRDTGYRYF. The CDR3 DNA sequence: TGTGCCAGCAGCCGAGATACAGGGTATCGGTATTTT.